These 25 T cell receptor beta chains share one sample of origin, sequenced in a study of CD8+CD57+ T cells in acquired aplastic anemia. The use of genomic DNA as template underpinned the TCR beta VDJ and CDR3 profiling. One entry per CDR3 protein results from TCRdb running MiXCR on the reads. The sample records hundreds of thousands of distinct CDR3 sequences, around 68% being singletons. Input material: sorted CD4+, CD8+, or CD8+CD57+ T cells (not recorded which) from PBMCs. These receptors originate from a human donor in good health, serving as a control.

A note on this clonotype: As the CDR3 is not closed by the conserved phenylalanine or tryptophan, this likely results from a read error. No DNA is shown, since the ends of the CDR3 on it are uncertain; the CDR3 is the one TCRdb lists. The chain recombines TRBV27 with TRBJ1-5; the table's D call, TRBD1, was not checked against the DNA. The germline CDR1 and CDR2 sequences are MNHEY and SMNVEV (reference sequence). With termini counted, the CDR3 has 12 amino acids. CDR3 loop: CASRSTGRTQRL.

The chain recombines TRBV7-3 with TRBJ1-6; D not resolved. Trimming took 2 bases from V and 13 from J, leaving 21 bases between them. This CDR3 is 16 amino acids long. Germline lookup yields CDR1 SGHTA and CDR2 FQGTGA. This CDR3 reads CASSLSGRLEHPPLHF. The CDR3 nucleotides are TGTGCCAGCAGCTTATCCGGCCGGCTAGAACATCCGCCCCTCCACTTT.

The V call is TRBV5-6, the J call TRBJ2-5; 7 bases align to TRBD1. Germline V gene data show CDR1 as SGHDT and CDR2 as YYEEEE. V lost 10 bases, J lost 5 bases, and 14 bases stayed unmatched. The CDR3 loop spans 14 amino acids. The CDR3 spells CASGTADRGETQYF. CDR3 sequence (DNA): TGTGCCTCCGGGACAGCGGACCGAGGGGAGACCCAGTACTTC.

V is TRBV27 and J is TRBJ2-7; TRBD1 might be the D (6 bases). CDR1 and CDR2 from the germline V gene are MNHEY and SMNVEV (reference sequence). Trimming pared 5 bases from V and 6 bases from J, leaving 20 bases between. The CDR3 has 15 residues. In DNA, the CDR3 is TGTGCCAGCAGTACACAATCGACAGGAGTCGGCGAGCAGTACTTC. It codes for CASSTQSTGVGEQYF.

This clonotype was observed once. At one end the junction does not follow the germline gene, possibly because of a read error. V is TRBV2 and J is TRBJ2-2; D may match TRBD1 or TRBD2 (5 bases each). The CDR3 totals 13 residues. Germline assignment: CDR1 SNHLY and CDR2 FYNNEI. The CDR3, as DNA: TGTGCCAGGGAGGCGGAGGACACTGGGGAGCTGTTTTTT. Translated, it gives CAREAEDTGELFF.

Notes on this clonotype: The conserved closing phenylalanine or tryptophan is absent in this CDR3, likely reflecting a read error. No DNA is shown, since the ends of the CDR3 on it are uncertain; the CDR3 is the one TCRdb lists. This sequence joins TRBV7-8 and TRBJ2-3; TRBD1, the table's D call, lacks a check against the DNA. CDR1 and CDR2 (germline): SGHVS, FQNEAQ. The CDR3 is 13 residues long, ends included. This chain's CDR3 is CASSDRQGDTQEA.

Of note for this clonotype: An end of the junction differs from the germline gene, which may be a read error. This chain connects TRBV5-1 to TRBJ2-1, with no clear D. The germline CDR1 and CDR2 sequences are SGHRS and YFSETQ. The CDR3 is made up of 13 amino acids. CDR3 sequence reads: CASSLYSGGEQFF. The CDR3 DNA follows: TGCGCTAGCAGCTTATACTCCGGCGGTGAGCAGTTCTTC.

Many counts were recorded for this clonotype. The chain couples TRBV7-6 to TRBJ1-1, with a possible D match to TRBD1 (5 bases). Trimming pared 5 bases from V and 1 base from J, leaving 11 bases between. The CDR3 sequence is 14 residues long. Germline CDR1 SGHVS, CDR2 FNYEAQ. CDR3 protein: CASSQGTSNTEAFF. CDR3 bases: TGTGCCAGCAGCCAAGGGACGTCGAACACTGAAGCTTTCTTT.

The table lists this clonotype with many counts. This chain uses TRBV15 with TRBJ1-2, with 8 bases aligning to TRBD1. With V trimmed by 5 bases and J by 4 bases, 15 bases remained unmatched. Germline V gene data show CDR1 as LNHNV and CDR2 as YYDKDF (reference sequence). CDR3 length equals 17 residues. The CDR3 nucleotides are TGTGCCACCAGCGGGGGGAGTCCCGGACAGGGTCTCTATGGCTACACCTTC. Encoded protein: CATSGGSPGQGLYGYTF.

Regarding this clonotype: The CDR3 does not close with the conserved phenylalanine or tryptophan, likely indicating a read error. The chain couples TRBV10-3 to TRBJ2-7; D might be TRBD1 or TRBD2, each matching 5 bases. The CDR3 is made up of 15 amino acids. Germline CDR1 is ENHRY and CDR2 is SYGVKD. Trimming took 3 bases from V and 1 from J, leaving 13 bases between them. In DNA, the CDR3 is TGTGCCATCAGTGACCGGGGCAGGTTGTCCTACGAGCAGTACTCC. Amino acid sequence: CAISDRGRLSYEQYS.

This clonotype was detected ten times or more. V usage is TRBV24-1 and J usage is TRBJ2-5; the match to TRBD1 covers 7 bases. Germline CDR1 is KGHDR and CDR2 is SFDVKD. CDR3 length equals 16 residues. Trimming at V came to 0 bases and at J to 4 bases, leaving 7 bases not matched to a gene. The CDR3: CATSDLQGKGAETQYF. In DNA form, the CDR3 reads TGTGCCACCAGTGATTTGCAAGGGAAGGGGGCAGAGACCCAGTACTTC.

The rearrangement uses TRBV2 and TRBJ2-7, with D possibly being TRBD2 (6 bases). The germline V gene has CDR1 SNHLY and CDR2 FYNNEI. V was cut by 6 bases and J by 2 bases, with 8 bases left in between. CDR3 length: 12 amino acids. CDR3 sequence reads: CASSGGTYEQYF. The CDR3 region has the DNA TGTGCCAGCAGCGGGGGAACCTACGAGCAGTACTTC.

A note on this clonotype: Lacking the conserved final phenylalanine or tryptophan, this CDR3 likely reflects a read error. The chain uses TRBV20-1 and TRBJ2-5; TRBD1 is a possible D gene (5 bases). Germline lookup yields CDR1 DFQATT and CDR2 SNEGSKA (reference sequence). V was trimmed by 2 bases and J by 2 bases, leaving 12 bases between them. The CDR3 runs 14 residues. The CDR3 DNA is TGCAGTGCTAGAAACGGCAGGGATCAAGAGACCCAGTACTCC. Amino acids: CSARNGRDQETQYS.

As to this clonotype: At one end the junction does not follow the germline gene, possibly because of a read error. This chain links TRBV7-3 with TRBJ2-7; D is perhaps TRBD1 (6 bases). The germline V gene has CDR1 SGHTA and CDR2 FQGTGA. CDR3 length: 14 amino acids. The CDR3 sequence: CASSHSGTEGDKQF. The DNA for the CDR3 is TGTGCCAGCAGCCATAGTGGTACAGAGGGGGATAAGCAGTTC.

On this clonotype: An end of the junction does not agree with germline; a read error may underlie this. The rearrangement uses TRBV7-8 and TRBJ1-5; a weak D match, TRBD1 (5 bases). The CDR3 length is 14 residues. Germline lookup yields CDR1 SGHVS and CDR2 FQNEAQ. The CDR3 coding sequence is TGTGCCAGCAGTGAGGGGCAGAGTCATCAGACCCAGCATTTT. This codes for CASSEGQSHQTQHF.

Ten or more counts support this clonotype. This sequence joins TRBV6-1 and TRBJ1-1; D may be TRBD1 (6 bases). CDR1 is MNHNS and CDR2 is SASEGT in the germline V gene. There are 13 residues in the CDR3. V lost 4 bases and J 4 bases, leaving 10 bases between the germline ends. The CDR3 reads CASSGRGVTEAFF. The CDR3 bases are TGTGCCAGCAGTGGCAGGGGAGTCACTGAAGCTTTCTTT.

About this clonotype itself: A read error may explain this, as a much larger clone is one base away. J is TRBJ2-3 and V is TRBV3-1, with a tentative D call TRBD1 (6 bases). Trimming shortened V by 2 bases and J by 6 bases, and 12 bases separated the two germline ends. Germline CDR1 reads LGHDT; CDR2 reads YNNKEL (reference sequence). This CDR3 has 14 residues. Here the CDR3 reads CASSQKQGIDTQYF. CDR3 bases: TGTGCCAGCAGCCAAAAGCAGGGGATCGATACGCAGTATTTT.

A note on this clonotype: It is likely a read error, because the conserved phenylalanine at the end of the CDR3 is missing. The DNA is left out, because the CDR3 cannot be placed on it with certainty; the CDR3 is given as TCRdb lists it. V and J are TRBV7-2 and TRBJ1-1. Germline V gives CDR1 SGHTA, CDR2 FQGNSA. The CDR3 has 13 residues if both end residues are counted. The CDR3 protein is CASSPEGLAEDDQ.

This CDR3 reads CASSSTRRGNQPQHF. CDR3 nucleotides: TGCGCCAGCAGCTCAACGAGAAGAGGCAATCAGCCCCAGCATTTT. V usage is TRBV5-1 and J usage is TRBJ1-5; the D is unclear. Trimming removed 3 bases at V and 2 bases at J, with 12 bases between. The CDR3 covers 15 residues. The germline V gene has CDR1 SGHRS and CDR2 YFSETQ.

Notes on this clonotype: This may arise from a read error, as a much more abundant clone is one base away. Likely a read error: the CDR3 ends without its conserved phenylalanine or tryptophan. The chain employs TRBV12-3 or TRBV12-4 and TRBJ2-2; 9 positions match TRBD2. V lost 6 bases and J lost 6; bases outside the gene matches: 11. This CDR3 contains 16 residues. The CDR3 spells CASRYSGGSGAGELFL. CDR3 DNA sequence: TGTGCCAGCAGATATAGCGGGGGCTCAGGGGCCGGGGAGCTGTTTCTT.

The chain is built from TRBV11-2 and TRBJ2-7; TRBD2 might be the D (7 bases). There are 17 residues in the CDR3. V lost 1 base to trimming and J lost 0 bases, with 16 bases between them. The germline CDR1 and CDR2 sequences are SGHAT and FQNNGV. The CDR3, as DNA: TGTGCCAGCAGCTTAGGGCGGGGGCAGGGTGACTCCTACGAGCAGTACTTC. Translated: CASSLGRGQGDSYEQYF.

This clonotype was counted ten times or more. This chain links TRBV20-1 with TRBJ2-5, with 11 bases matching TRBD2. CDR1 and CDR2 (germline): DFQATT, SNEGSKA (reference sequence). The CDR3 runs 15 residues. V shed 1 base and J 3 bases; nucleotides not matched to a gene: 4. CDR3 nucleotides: TGCAGTGCTAGAGGCCCACTAGCGGGGGAAGAGACCCAGTACTTC. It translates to CSARGPLAGEETQYF.

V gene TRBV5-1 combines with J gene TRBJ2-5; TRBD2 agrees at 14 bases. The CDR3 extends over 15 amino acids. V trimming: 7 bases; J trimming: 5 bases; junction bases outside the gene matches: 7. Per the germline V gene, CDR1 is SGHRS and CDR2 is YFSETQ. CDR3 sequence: CASRLAGGLGETQYF. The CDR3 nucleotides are TGCGCCAGCCGACTAGCGGGGGGGCTTGGGGAGACCCAGTACTTC.

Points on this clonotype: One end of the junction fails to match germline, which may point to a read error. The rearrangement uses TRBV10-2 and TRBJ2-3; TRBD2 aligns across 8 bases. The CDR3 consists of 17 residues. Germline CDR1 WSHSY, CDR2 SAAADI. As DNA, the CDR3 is TGCGCCAGAAGTGACCAAGCGGGGGCCCATTCCACAGATACGCAGTATTTT. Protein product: CARSDQAGAHSTDTQYF.

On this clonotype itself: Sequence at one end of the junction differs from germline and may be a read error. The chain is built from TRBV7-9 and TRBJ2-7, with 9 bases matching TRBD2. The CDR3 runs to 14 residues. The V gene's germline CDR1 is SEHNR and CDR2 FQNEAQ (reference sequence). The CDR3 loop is CASRASGEYFDPCF. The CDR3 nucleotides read TGTGCCAGCCGCGCTAGCGGGGAGTATTTTGACCCATGCTTC.